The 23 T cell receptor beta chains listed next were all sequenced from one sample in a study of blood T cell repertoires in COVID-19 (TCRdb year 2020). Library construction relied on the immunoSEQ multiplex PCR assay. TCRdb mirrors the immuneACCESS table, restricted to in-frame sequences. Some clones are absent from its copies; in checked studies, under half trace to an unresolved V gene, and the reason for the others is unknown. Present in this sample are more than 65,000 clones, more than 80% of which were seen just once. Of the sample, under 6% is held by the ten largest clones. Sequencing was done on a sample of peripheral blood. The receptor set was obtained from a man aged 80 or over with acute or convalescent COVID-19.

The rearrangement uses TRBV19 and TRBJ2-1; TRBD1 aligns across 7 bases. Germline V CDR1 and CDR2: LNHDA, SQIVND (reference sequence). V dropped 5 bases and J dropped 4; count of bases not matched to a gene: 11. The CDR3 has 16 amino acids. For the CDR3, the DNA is TGTGCCAGTAGTGGACTCCGGGACAGCACTTACAATGAGCAGTTCTTC. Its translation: CASSGLRDSTYNEQFF.

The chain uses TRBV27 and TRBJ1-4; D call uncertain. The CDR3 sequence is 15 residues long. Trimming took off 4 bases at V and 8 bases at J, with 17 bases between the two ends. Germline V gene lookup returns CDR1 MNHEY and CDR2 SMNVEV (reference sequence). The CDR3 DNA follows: TGTGCCAGCAGTTCGTACCCCATGCAGGTAGAAAAACTGTTTTTT. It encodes CASSSYPMQVEKLFF.

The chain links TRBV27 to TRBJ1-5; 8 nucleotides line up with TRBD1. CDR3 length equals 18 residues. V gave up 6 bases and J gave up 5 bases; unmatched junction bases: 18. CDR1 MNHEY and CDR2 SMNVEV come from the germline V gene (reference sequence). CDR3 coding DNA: TGTGCCAGCAGCAATTACGGACAGGGCTTTTGGGGAGATCAGCCCCAGCATTTT. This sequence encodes CASSNYGQGFWGDQPQHF.

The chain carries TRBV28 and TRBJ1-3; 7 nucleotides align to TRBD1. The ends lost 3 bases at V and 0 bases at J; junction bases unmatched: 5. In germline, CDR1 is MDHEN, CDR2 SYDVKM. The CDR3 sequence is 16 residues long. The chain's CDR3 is CASSFLDRRSGNTIYF. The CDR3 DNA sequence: TGTGCCAGCAGTTTCTTGGACAGGCGCTCTGGAAACACCATATATTTT.

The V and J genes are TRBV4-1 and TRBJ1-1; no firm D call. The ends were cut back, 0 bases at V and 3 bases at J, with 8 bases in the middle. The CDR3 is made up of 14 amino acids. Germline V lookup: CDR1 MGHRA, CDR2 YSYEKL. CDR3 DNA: TGCGCCAGCAGCCAAGATGCAGGATACACTGAAGCTTTCTTT. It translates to CASSQDAGYTEAFF.

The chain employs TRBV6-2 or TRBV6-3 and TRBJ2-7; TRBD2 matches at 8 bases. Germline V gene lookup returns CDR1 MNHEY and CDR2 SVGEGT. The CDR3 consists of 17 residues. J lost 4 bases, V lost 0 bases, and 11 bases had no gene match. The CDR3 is CASSYSKSSGGAYEQYF. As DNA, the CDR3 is TGTGCCAGCAGTTACTCGAAGTCCTCGGGAGGGGCATACGAGCAGTACTTC.

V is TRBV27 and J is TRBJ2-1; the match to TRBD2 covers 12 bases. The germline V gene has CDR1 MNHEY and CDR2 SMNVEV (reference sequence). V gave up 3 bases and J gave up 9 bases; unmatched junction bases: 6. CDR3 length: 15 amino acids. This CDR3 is CASSLELAGGSEQFF. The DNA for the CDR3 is TGTGCCAGCAGTTTGGAGCTAGCGGGGGGGAGTGAGCAGTTCTTC.

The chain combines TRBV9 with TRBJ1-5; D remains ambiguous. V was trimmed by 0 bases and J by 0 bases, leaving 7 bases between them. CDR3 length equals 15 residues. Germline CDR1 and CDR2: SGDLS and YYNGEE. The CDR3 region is CASSVEPNSNQPQHF. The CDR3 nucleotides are TGTGCCAGCAGCGTAGAGCCAAATAGCAATCAGCCCCAGCATTTT.

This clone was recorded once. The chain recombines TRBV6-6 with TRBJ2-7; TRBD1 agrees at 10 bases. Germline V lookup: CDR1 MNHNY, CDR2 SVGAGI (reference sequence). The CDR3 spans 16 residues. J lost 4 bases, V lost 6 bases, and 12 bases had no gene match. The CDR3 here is CASSLTPGQGIYEQYF. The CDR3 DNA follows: TGTGCCAGCAGCCTGACTCCGGGACAGGGGATTTACGAGCAGTACTTC.

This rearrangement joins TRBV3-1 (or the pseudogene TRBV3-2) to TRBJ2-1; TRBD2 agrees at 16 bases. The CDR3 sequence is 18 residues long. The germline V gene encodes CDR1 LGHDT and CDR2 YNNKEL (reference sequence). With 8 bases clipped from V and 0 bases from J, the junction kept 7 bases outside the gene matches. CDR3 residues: CASLGLAGGPSSYNEQFF. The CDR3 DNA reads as TGTGCCAGCCTGGGACTAGCGGGGGGGCCTAGCTCCTACAATGAGCAGTTCTTC.

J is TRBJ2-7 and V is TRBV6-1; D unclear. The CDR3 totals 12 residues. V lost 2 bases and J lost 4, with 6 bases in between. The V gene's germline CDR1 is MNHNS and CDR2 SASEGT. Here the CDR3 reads CASSESLYEQYF. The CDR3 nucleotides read TGTGCCAGCAGTGAATCCCTTTACGAGCAGTACTTC.

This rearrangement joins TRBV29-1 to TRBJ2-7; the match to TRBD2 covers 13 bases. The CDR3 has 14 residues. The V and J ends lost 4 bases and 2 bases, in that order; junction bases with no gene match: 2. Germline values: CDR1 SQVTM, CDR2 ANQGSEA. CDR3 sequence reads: CSVVLAGGTYEQYF. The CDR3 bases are TGCAGCGTTGTACTAGCGGGAGGGACCTACGAGCAGTACTTC.

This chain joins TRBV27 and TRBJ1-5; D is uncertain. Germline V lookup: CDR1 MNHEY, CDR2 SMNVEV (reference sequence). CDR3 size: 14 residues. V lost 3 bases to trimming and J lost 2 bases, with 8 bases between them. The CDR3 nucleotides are TGTGCCAGCAGTTTGGAGGGAGGCAATCAGCCCCAGCATTTT. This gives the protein CASSLEGGNQPQHF.

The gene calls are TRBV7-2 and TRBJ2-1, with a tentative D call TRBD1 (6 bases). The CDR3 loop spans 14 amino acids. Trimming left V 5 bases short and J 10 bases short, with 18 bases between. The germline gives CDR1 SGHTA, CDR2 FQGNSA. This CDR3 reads CASSPQSGELEQFF. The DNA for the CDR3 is TGTGCCAGCAGCCCCCAATCAGGGGAGTTAGAGCAGTTCTTC.

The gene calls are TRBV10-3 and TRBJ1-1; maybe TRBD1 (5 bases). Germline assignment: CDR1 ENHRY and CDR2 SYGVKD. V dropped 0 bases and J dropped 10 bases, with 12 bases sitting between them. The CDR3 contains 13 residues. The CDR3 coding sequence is TGTGCCATCAGTGAGTCGGGGCAGCTTGTAGCTTTCTTT. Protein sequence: CAISESGQLVAFF.

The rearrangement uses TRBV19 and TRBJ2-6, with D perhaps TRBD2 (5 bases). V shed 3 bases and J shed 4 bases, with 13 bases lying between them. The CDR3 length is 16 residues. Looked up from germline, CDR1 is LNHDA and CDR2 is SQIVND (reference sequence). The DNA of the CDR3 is TGTGCCAGTAGTATCAGCGGTAACCCCGGGGCCAACGTCCTGACTTTC. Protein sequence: CASSISGNPGANVLTF.

CDR3 amino acids: CSALTANTEAFF. The CDR3 region has the DNA TGCAGCGCATTGACAGCGAACACTGAAGCTTTCTTT. The chain employs TRBV29-1 and TRBJ1-1; tentative D call: TRBD1 (5 bases). The CDR3 is 12 amino acids. The V and J ends lost 7 bases and 1 base respectively, with 10 bases between them. CDR1 and CDR2 (germline): SQVTM, ANQGSEA.

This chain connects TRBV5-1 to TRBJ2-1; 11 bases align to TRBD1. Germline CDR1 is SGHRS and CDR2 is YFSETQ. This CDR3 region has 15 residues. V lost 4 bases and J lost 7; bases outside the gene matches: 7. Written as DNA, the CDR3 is TGCGCCAGCAGCGGAGGGACAGGGGGAAATAATGAGCAGTTCTTC. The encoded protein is CASSGGTGGNNEQFF. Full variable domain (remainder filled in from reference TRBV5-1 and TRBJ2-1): KAGVTQTPRYLIKTRGQQVTLSCSPISGHRSVSWYQQTPGQGLQFLFEYFSETQRNKGNFPGRFSGRQFSNSRSEMNVSTLELGDSALYLCASSGGTGGNNEQFFGPGTRLTVL.

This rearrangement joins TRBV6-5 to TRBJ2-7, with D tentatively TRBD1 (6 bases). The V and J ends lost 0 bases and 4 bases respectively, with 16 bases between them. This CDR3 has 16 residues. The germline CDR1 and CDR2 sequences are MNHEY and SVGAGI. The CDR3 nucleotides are TGTGCCAGCAGTTACTCCCTCGGGCAGGGGAGTTACGAGCAGTACTTC. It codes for CASSYSLGQGSYEQYF.

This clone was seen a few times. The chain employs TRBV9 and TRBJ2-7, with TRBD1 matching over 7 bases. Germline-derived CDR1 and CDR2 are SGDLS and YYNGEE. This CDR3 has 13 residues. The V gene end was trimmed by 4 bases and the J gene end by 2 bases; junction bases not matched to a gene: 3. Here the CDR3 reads CASSSGQTYEQYF. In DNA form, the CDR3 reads TGTGCCAGCAGCTCGGGACAGACCTACGAGCAGTACTTC.

The CDR3 DNA reads TGTGCCAGCAGCGACAGCACTAGCGGGGGGGTTCGAGATACGCAGTATTTT. It specifies CASSDSTSGGVRDTQYF. V and J are TRBV11-3 and TRBJ2-3; 13 positions match TRBD2. Per germline, CDR1 SGHNT and CDR2 YENEEA. The CDR3 spans 17 residues. V gave up 5 bases and J gave up 5 bases; unmatched junction bases: 10.

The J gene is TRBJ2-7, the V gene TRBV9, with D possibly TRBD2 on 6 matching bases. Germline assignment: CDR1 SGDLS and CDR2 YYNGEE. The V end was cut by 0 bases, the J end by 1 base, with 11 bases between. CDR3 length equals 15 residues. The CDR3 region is CASSVGGESSYEQYF. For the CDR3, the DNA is TGTGCCAGCAGCGTAGGGGGGGAGTCGTCCTACGAGCAGTACTTC.

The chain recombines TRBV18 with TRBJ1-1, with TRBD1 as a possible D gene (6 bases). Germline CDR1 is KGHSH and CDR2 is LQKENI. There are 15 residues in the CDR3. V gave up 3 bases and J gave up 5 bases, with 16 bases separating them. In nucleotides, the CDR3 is TGTGCCAGCTCACCTTCGGGCAGGGGAGAGACTGAAGCTTTCTTT. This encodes CASSPSGRGETEAFF.